This T cell receptor beta chain was documented in a study of shared clonotypes between healthy human individuals (dated by TCRdb to the early 2020s). Describing the broader study: The cohort included a few men and a couple of women between 18 and 49 years of age. Per donor, leukapheresis produced somewhere between about 0.94 and 9.5 billion PBMCs. To estimate repertoire size and how much clonotype sharing occurs between individuals, the study deeply sequenced the blood TCR repertoires of five healthy adults. For each donor, CD4 naive and CD4 memory were each given three plates, CD8 naive was given two plates, and CD8 memory was given one plate. Libraries were prepared and TCR repertoires were sequenced by different laboratories using diverse techniques, in order to increase sequencing depth and limit assay-specific biases. Paper-wide results and their limitations: About 5% of naive CD4, 3.5% of naive CD8, 2% to 2.5% of memory CD4, and 0.4% of memory CD8 clonotypes were shared across a few donors. Rarefaction of sorted-subset datasets indicated incomplete sequencing despite the large sequencing depth. Only blood was sampled, and tissue TCR repertoires likely differ from those in blood. Because the study included only a small number of donors, the genetic and exposure-history diversity represented was limited. Pairwise subsampling indicated that sequencing depth was expected to affect the degree of clonotype sharing among donors. Larger estimated clonotype richness was generally found for naive subsets than for memory subsets. Higher generation probabilities were observed for clonotypes shared by all four sorted-subset donors than for non-shared clonotypes.

TCR CDR3 regions were amplified from genomic DNA by multiplex PCR using the deep immunoSEQ assay. Genomic DNA extracted from each cell subset was distributed evenly over all wells of several immunoSEQ 96-well plates, and each plate served as one replicate. For sorted subsets, 200 to 250 ng genomic DNA, equal to 30,000 to 35,000 T cell genomes, was loaded into each replicate PCR. Purified libraries were measured with a Qubit 3.0 fluorometer, size-checked on a Bioanalyzer 2100, and measured again with the KAPA Library Quantification kit. Each immunoSEQ 96-well plate was sequenced on its own single-read 150-cycle Illumina NextSeq 550 flow cell. The paper's data handling went like this. Because only junctional sequences without quality scores were contained in the immunoSEQ output, filtering matching that applied to full-length reads could not be performed. Sequences were annotated with PyIR, a Python wrapper for IgBLAST v1.9, using IMGT germline references to assign V/J genes and CDR3. Reads were removed for weak V/J assignments (E-value above 1e-6), missing CDR3, stop codons, out-of-frame junctions, or ambiguous translated residues. V3J clonotypes were defined as sequences sharing an identical inferred V gene, J gene, and CDR3 amino acid sequence. To compute the percentage overlap between repertoires, the number of shared unique clonotypes was divided by the size of the smaller repertoire. RTK rarefaction, the Chao1 estimator, and Recon v2.1 estimates of unobserved clonotypes were used to assess repertoire richness. Generation probabilities were computed with OLGA for all TCRbeta clonotypes obtained by the gDNA method from a few donors. TCRdb limited this immuneACCESS table to in-frame rearrangements with V and J called. A share of clones is missing; checked studies link under half to unresolved V genes, and the rest is unexplained. For V, J and clone size, that table is used; D and trimming come from the DNA. The sample records about 100,000 clones, around 65% of which are singletons. The top ten clones comprise approximately 25% of the sample.

V drops 2 bases and J drops 0 bases, leaving 9 bases in between. Measured from the cysteine to the phenylalanine, the CDR3 is 15 residues long. Only the CDR3 portion is preserved as DNA: 45 bases, with reading frame beginning at the first base. The germline V gene encodes CDR1 SGHAT and CDR2 FQNNGV. The donors were healthy, HIV-negative adults with no recently reported acute infections or vaccinations. Every donor was a Caucasian adult living in Nashville, Tennessee, USA. CD8 memory samples were composed of magnetically selected CD45RO+ cells combined with CCR7-negative CD45RA+ effector memory (TemRA) cells. Blood was obtained by leukapheresis, after which PBMCs were separated by Ficoll-Histopaque density gradient centrifugation and cryopreserved in liquid nitrogen vapor phase. Purity and quantity of every magnetically sorted T cell population were checked by analytical flow cytometry. Genomic DNA was isolated from every sorted fraction and measured by UV absorbance on a Nanodrop 2000c.

This clone was seen at least ten times. What this receptor recognizes is not known. Base quality data are lacking; no much larger clone is found one base away. Within the sample, other DNA sequences also encode this same CDR3. The receptor was derived from a young woman in good health. Sequencing was carried out using memory CD8+ T cells sorted from blood. The meaning of the sample's cell subset or site label: CD45RO+ cells pooled with CCR7-negative TemRA cells. The chain uses TRBV11-2 and TRBJ2-3; the D gene assignment is ambiguous. The nucleotide sequence is TGTGCCAGCAGCTTATTAGGTACTAGCACAGATACGCAGTATTTT. It codes for CASSLLGTSTDTQYF.